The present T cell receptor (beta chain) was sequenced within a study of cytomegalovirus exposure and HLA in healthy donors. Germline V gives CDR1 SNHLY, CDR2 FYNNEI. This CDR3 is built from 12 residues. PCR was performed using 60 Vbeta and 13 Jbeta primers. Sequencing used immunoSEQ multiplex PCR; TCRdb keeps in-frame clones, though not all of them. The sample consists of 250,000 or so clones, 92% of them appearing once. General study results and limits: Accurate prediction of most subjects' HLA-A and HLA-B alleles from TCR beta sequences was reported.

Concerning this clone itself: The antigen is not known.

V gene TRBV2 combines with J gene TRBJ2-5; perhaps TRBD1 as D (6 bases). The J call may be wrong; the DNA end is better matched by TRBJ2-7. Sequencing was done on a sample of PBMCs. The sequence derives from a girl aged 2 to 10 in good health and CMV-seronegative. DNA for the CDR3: TGTGCCAGCGGTGGACAGACCTACGAGCAGTACTTC. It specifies CASGGQTYEQYF.